Reported below is one T cell receptor beta chain. Noted time point: recipient sample about 28 days before transplant, after cytoreduction. The CDR3 runs to 15 residues. Germline V gene lookup returns CDR1 GTSNPN and CDR2 SVGIG (reference sequence). The V end was cut by 2 bases, the J end by 4 bases, with 12 bases between. Clones were read by immunoSEQ multiplex PCR, and TCRdb kept only the in-frame ones, dropping some. The table records approximately 10,000 clones, roughly 87% of them present only once. The data belong to a study of T cell clonotyping in hematopoietic cell transplantation. At the level of the study: Pretransplant recipient samples were taken after cytoreduction.

The clonotype was recovered from a woman aged 50 to 65 with chronic myeloid leukemia. Some clones in this sample may be carry-over from other donors' samples. The chain recombines TRBV30 with TRBJ2-6, with D unclear. The specimen was peripheral blood mononuclear cells, collected before stem cell transplant. CDR3 sequence: CAWSLWFGGANVLTF. CDR3 DNA: TGTGCCTGGAGTTTGTGGTTCGGCGGGGCCAACGTCCTGACTTTC.